This passage covers 14 T cell receptor beta chains from one sample sequenced in a study of cytomegalovirus exposure and HLA in healthy donors. Primers for the PCR totalled 60 Vbeta and 13 Jbeta. Sequencing was performed with immunoSEQ multiplex PCR; in TCRdb, only in-frame clones are kept and a portion is missing. The table has 150,000 to 200,000 clones, around 80% seen once. Sequencing was carried out using PBMCs. The receptors here all came from a woman aged 30 to 39 in good health and CMV-seropositive.

Only one count was recorded for this clone. Here the CDR3 DNA reads TGTGCCAGCAGCTTGGCCCCGGTCCTCGCGGAGCAAGAGACCCAGTACTTC. Translating gives CASSLAPVLAEQETQYF. J is TRBJ2-5 and V is TRBV5-6; D call uncertain. V lost 0 bases to trimming and J lost 2 bases, with 17 bases between them. Germline CDR1 is SGHDT and CDR2 is YYEEEE. This CDR3 is 17 amino acids long.

This clone was counted a few times. V usage is TRBV6-5 and J usage is TRBJ2-3, with 8 positions matching TRBD2. Looked up from germline, CDR1 is MNHEY and CDR2 is SVGAGI. The CDR3 contains 15 residues. J gave up 2 bases and V 6 bases, and 7 bases lay outside the gene matches. CDR3 residues: CASRSLAGHTDTQYF. DNA of the CDR3: TGTGCCAGCAGATCCCTAGCGGGCCACACAGATACGCAGTATTTT.

This clone was observed a handful of times. The chain employs TRBV6-5 and TRBJ2-7; the match to TRBD1 covers 9 bases. The germline CDR1 and CDR2 sequences are MNHEY and SVGAGI. J lost 7 bases, V lost 5 bases, and 6 bases had no gene match. The CDR3 loop spans 13 amino acids. CDR3 coding DNA: TGTGCCAGCAGTGAACAGGGGGCCTGGGAGCAGTACTTC. Protein: CASSEQGAWEQYF.

The chain has TRBV5-4 and TRBJ1-2; unclear D gene. Germline values: CDR1 SGHNT, CDR2 YYREEE (reference sequence). The CDR3 totals 15 residues. V was cut by 4 bases and J by 1 base, with 14 bases left in between. The CDR3 spells CASSPSGGYNYGYTF. CDR3 DNA sequence: TGTGCCAGCAGCCCGTCCGGCGGCTATAACTATGGCTACACCTTC.

The genes are TRBV6-5 and TRBJ2-1, with 10 bases identical to TRBD2. V lost 0 bases to trimming and J lost 6 bases; unmatched junction nucleotides: 5. Per germline, CDR1 MNHEY and CDR2 SVGAGI. The CDR3 has 16 residues. The CDR3 coding sequence is TGTGCCAGCAGTTACTCGAAGGCTAGCGGGAGCAATGAGCAGTTCTTC. Encoded protein: CASSYSKASGSNEQFF.

The rearrangement joins TRBV2 to TRBJ1-2, with D perhaps matching TRBD1 (5 bases). This CDR3 has 13 residues. The V end lost 3 bases, the J end lost 4 bases, and 9 bases lay between the germline ends. Per the germline V gene, CDR1 is SNHLY and CDR2 is FYNNEI. CDR3 residues: CASSDDSRYGYTF. The CDR3 nucleotides are TGTGCCAGCAGTGACGACAGTCGCTATGGCTACACCTTC.

In its sample, this clone was seen once. The chain has TRBV7-2 and TRBJ1-5, with D tentatively TRBD1 (6 bases). From germline, CDR1 is SGHTA and CDR2 FQGNSA. The V end was cut by 5 bases, the J end by 6 bases, with 14 bases between. The CDR3 totals 14 residues. CDR3 residues: CASSAGQLGQPQHF. The CDR3 DNA reads TGTGCCAGCAGCGCCGGACAGTTGGGTCAGCCCCAGCATTTT.

This clone has only one observation. This rearrangement joins TRBV7-9 to TRBJ1-1, with a tentative D call TRBD1 (6 bases). CDR1 is SEHNR, CDR2 FQNEAQ, per germline (reference sequence). The CDR3 contains 14 residues. Trimming shortened V by 1 base and J by 9 bases, and 15 bases separated the two germline ends. As DNA, the CDR3 is TGTGCCAGCAGCTTAGTCGTCCAGGACAGCCAAGCTTTCTTT. This sequence encodes CASSLVVQDSQAFF.

The chain links TRBV30 to TRBJ2-7; TRBD1 might be the D (6 bases). Looked up from germline, CDR1 is GTSNPN and CDR2 is SVGIG (reference sequence). The CDR3 contains 14 residues. V lost 3 bases and J lost 0, with 12 bases in between. The CDR3 loop reads CAWSADRLSYEQYF. CDR3 DNA: TGTGCCTGGAGCGCCGACAGGCTCTCCTACGAGCAGTACTTC.

This clone has just a few counts. The rearrangement joins TRBV2 to TRBJ2-2; D might be TRBD1 (6 bases). This CDR3 has 14 residues. The V gene's germline CDR1 is SNHLY and CDR2 FYNNEI. The ends were cut back, 8 bases at V and 2 bases at J, with 12 bases in the middle. The CDR3 DNA follows: TGTGCCAGCTCGAGGACAGCTAACACCGGGGAGCTGTTTTTT. Encoded protein: CASSRTANTGELFF. The full variable domain, rest sourced from reference TRBV2 and TRBJ2-2, is EPEVTQTPSHQVTQMGQEVILRCVPISNHLYFYWYRQILGQKVEFLVSFYNNEISEKSEIFDDQFSVERPDGSNFTLKIRSTKLEDSAMYFCASSRTANTGELFFGEGSRLTVL.

This chain joins TRBV12-5 and TRBJ2-7, with D perhaps TRBD2 (6 bases). Germline-derived CDR1 and CDR2 are LGHNT and FRNRAP. The CDR3 is made up of 12 amino acids. V was clipped by 11 bases and J by 7 bases, with 18 bases between them. As DNA, the CDR3 is TGTGCTGGAGGCACTTGGGCGGGGGAGCAGTACTTC. This sequence encodes CAGGTWAGEQYF.

This clone was detected only a few times. V usage is TRBV6-1 and J usage is TRBJ2-7, with TRBD1 matching over 9 bases. Germline CDR1 reads MNHNS; CDR2 reads SASEGT. The CDR3 is 15 amino acids. The V gene end was trimmed by 2 bases and the J gene end by 6 bases; junction bases not matched to a gene: 8. CDR3 in amino acids: CASSESGQGGGEQYF. In DNA form, the CDR3 reads TGTGCCAGCAGTGAATCGGGACAGGGAGGTGGCGAGCAGTACTTC.

The chain joins TRBV10-2 to TRBJ1-3; D is unclear. Germline loops: CDR1 WSHSY, CDR2 SAAADI. Deletions cut 0 bases from V and 8 bases from J, with 14 bases between. This CDR3 is 15 amino acids long. CDR3 loop: CASSESETLSHTIYF. The DNA for the CDR3 is TGCGCCAGCAGTGAGTCCGAGACCCTTAGCCACACCATATATTTT.

CDR3 sequence (DNA): TGTGCCAGCAGCGGAGACGGGACAGGCGATAACATTCAGTACTTC. Its translation: CASSGDGTGDNIQYF. The J gene is TRBJ2-4, the V gene TRBV5-5, with TRBD1 matching over 8 bases. The ends lost 4 bases at V and 7 bases at J; junction bases unmatched: 10. Looked up from germline, CDR1 is SGHKS and CDR2 is YYEKEE (reference sequence). The CDR3 has 15 residues.